The source of this TCR beta chain is a study of regulatory T cells in long-lasting Graves disease. According to the study, TCR beta libraries were built with iRepertoire HTBI primers and CDR3-region Arm-PCR. TCRdb itself ran the multiplex PCR reads through MiXCR, one entry per CDR3 protein. Among about 660,000 distinct CDR3 sequences listed, around 30% were seen once. Time point reported: persistent/refractory GD, antithyroid drugs over 5 years with positive TRAb. The TCR library was made from RNA that had been extracted from PBMCs in TRIzol. Trimming took off 6 bases at V and 2 bases at J, with 13 bases between the two ends. Germline loops: CDR1 MDHEN, CDR2 SYDVKM. This CDR3 has 14 residues. About this clonotype itself: Its antigen is not known.

Study-level findings and limits: Relative to new patients (roughly 970), persistent patients exhibited greater sharing of public clonotypes (2,741).

The J gene is TRBJ1-2, the V gene TRBV28; no definite D call. The sequence was obtained from a female donor with Graves disease. The material sequenced was peripheral blood mononuclear cells (PBMCs), taken when the disease was refractory, from a patient treated with antithyroid drugs. The CDR3 spells CASSNGGNNYGYTF. DNA for the CDR3: TGTGCCAGCAGCAACGGAGGAAACAACTATGGCTACACCTTC.